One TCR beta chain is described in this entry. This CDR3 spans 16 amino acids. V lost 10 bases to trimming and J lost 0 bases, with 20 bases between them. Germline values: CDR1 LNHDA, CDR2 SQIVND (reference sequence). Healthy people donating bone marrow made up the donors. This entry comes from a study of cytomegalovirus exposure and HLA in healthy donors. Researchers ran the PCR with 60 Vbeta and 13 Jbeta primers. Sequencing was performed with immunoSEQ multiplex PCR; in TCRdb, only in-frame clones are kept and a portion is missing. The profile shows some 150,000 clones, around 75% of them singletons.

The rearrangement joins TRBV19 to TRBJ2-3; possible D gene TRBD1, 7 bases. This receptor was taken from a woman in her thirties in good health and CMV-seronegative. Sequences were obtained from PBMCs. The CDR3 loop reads CATGGSSDPSTDTQYF. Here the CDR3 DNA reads TGTGCCACAGGGGGATCTAGCGATCCTAGCACAGATACGCAGTATTTT.